A single sample is the source of the 14 T cell receptor beta chains below, sequenced in a study of blood T cell repertoires in COVID-19. This table comes from immunoSEQ multiplex PCR, and its TCRdb copy is limited to in-frame clones, with some not included. The table has around 220,000 clones, 86% seen once. Sequenced material: peripheral blood. The receptors come from a woman between 45 and 65 years old with COVID-19, enrolled during active disease.

The genes are TRBV29-1 and TRBJ2-3, with TRBD1 matching 11 bases. The trim removed 0 bases at V and 0 bases at J, leaving 2 bases unmatched. Germline CDR1 reads SQVTM; CDR2 reads ANQGSEA. There are 16 residues in the CDR3. In DNA form, the CDR3 reads TGCAGCGTTGAAGAGGGGACAGGGGGAAGCACAGATACGCAGTATTTT. It translates to CSVEEGTGGSTDTQYF.

V usage is TRBV27 and J usage is TRBJ1-5; D may be TRBD1 (6 bases). Looked up from germline, CDR1 is MNHEY and CDR2 is SMNVEV (reference sequence). The CDR3 spans 14 residues. Trimming shortened V by 6 bases and J by 6 bases, and 15 bases separated the two germline ends. CDR3 nucleotide sequence: TGTGCCAGCAGAGTACAGGGATTGGGTCAGCCCCAGCATTTT. Encoded protein: CASRVQGLGQPQHF.

The V and J genes are TRBV19 and TRBJ1-6, with D maybe TRBD1 (6 bases). CDR1 is LNHDA, CDR2 SQIVND, per germline (reference sequence). V lost 3 bases and J lost 7, with 25 bases in between. The CDR3 extends over 19 amino acids. The CDR3 sequence: CASSISPGAHHPLNSPLHF. CDR3 coding DNA: TGTGCCAGTAGTATCAGTCCAGGGGCGCACCACCCTTTGAATTCACCCCTCCACTTT.

This rearrangement joins TRBV10-2 to TRBJ1-2, with 11 bases that match TRBD1. The CDR3 runs 16 residues. Germline assignment: CDR1 WSHSY and CDR2 SAAADI. V lost 7 bases, J lost 3 bases, and 10 bases stayed unmatched. CDR3 DNA sequence: TGCGCCAGCACACGTATCACGGGACAGGGGGACTATGGCTACACCTTC. Translation: CASTRITGQGDYGYTF.

Details on this clone: The sample carries other DNA sequences with the same CDR3. The V and J genes are TRBV5-1 and TRBJ2-3, with 9 bases that match TRBD2. Per germline, CDR1 SGHRS and CDR2 YFSETQ. J was trimmed by 2 bases and V by 3 bases; bases with no gene match: 7. CDR3 length equals 16 residues. The CDR3 here is CASSSRLAGNTDTQYF. CDR3 bases: TGCGCCAGCAGCTCCAGGCTAGCGGGGAACACAGATACGCAGTATTTT.

The V and J genes are TRBV5-1 and TRBJ2-7; 13 bases line up with TRBD2. Germline V gene lookup returns CDR1 SGHRS and CDR2 YFSETQ. The CDR3 has 15 amino acids. Trimming cost V 2 bases and J 3 bases; bases outside gene matches: 2. The CDR3 loop reads CASSLTSGGGYEQYF. The CDR3 DNA follows: TGCGCCAGCAGCTTAACTAGCGGGGGGGGCTACGAGCAGTACTTC.

This chain links TRBV28 with TRBJ2-2; possible D gene TRBD1, 6 bases. This CDR3 is built from 14 residues. Germline lookup yields CDR1 MDHEN and CDR2 SYDVKM. With 5 bases removed from V and 3 bases from J, the gap between germline ends came to 10 bases. DNA of the CDR3: TGTGCCAGCAGTAAGACAGGATACACCGGGGAGCTGTTTTTT. As protein: CASSKTGYTGELFF.

V and J are TRBV2 and TRBJ1-2; D possibly corresponds to TRBD1 (5 bases). The germline CDR1 and CDR2 sequences are SNHLY and FYNNEI. This CDR3 contains 18 residues. Trimming pared 5 bases from V and 3 bases from J, leaving 25 bases between. CDR3 region: CASSPRPLRNGGDYGYTF. DNA of the CDR3: TGTGCCAGCAGTCCGCGACCGTTGCGTAATGGGGGGGACTATGGCTACACCTTC. Full variable domain (remainder filled in from reference TRBV2 and TRBJ1-2): EPEVTQTPSHQVTQMGQEVILRCVPISNHLYFYWYRQILGQKVEFLVSFYNNEISEKSEIFDDQFSVERPDGSNFTLKIRSTKLEDSAMYFCASSPRPLRNGGDYGYTFGSGTRLTVV.

CDR3 in amino acids: CASSYQGNTEAFF. The CDR3 bases are TGTGCCAGCAGCTATCAGGGGAACACTGAAGCTTTCTTT. V and J are TRBV11-2 and TRBJ1-1; D might be TRBD1 (5 bases). Trimming took off 4 bases at V and 1 base at J, with 7 bases between the two ends. There are 13 residues in the CDR3. The germline gives CDR1 SGHAT, CDR2 FQNNGV.

The chain uses TRBV2 and TRBJ1-5, with no clear D. CDR1 is SNHLY, CDR2 FYNNEI, per germline. This CDR3 is 16 amino acids long. V lost 3 bases, J lost 2 bases, and 14 bases lay in between. CDR3 region: CASSDGRGRGNQPQHF. CDR3 in DNA: TGTGCCAGCAGTGATGGCCGCGGGAGGGGCAATCAGCCCCAGCATTTT.

The chain carries TRBV5-5 and TRBJ2-7, with a tentative D call TRBD2 (6 bases). This CDR3 contains 12 residues. The V gene's germline CDR1 is SGHKS and CDR2 YYEKEE (reference sequence). Trimming left V 5 bases short and J 6 bases short, with 12 bases between. CDR3 bases: TGTGCCAGCAGTTTCGGGAGTTCCGAGCAGTACGTC. This gives the protein CASSFGSSEQYV.

The chain combines TRBV6-6 with TRBJ2-2; TRBD2 matches 13 bases. V lost 6 bases, J lost 0 bases, and 4 bases stayed unmatched. The CDR3 sequence is 17 residues long. Germline V CDR1 and CDR2: MNHNY, SVGAGI (reference sequence). The CDR3 sequence is CASRRLAGGSNTGELFF. The DNA of the CDR3 is TGTGCCAGCAGGCGACTAGCGGGGGGATCGAACACCGGGGAGCTGTTTTTT.

This rearrangement joins TRBV5-4 to TRBJ2-7, with D possibly being TRBD1 (5 bases). This CDR3 has 14 residues. V gave up 3 bases and J gave up 3 bases, with 13 bases separating them. In germline, CDR1 is SGHNT, CDR2 YYREEE (reference sequence). CDR3 region: CASSSTPTDYEQYF. The CDR3 DNA reads as TGTGCCAGCAGCTCTACCCCGACAGACTACGAGCAGTACTTC. Variable domain in full (rest from reference TRBV5-4 and TRBJ2-7): ETGVTQSPTHLIKTRGQQVTLRCSSQSGHNTVSWYQQALGQGPQFIFQYYREEENGRGNFPPRFSGLQFPNYSSELNVNALELDDSALYLCASSSTPTDYEQYFGPGTRLTVT.

V is TRBV6-1 and J is TRBJ1-5; D is unclear. The length of the CDR3 is 16 residues. CDR1 and CDR2 from the germline V gene are MNHNS and SASEGT. V was pared by 0 bases and J by 4 bases, with 13 bases between. CDR3 bases: TGTGCCAGCAGTGAAGCTTTAGGAGGGAGAAATCAGCCCCAGCATTTT. Translating it yields CASSEALGGRNQPQHF.